This TCR beta chain is drawn from a study of CD4+ T cells in melanoma. The CDR3 sequence is 13 residues long. V lost 5 bases and J 8 bases, leaving 10 bases between the germline ends. Per the germline V gene, CDR1 is SGHNT and CDR2 is YENEEA. Clones were read by immunoSEQ multiplex PCR, and TCRdb kept only the in-frame ones, dropping some. The profile covers around 15,000 clones, with around 80% appearing a single time and more than 5.5% taken by the ten largest. Points on this clone: The antigen is not known.

Findings and limits, study-wide: A reported correlation linked neoantigen-specific CD4+ T cells to CD8+, macrophage and B cell function. Reportedly, melanoma neoantigen-specific CD4+ T cells showed varied differentiation states.

The chain joins TRBV11-3 to TRBJ1-6; D gene unclear. The clonotype comes from a human donor with melanoma. Sequencing used cells from a culture (not recorded whether cultured in vitro). The CDR3 loop reads CASSKDGYSPLHF. The CDR3 DNA reads as TGTGCCAGCAGCAAAGACGGATATTCACCCCTCCACTTT.